This entry lists 28 T cell receptor beta chains sequenced from one sample in a study of CD8+ T cells in alopecia areata. Treatment: oral pan-JAK inhibitor, 5-10 mg twice daily. cDNA prepared by RNA extraction and subsequent reverse transcription served as the template for sequencing. Sequencing was performed with immunoSEQ multiplex PCR; in TCRdb, only in-frame clones are kept and a portion is missing. The sample records under 150,000 clones, 55% to 60% being singletons. The sample was CD4+ T cells sorted from blood, taken at week 24, from a patient treated with tofacitinib. These receptors were taken from a human donor with alopecia areata.

This clone occurred a few times. J is TRBJ2-4 and V is TRBV19; 7 nucleotides agree with TRBD2. There are 13 residues in the CDR3. V lost 8 bases, J lost 3 bases, and 4 bases stayed unmatched. Looked up from germline, CDR1 is LNHDA and CDR2 is SQIVND (reference sequence). The CDR3 DNA reads as TGTGCCAGTGGGACTACCTTCAAAAACATTCAGTACTTC. Its translation is CASGTTFKNIQYF.

In its sample, this clone was seen a few times. The chain combines TRBV4-2 with TRBJ1-1; D perhaps matches TRBD1 (5 bases). Germline V gives CDR1 LGHNA, CDR2 YNFKEQ. Trimming pared 4 bases from V and 1 base from J, leaving 13 bases between. The length of the CDR3 is 15 residues. The CDR3 DNA follows: TGTGCCAGCAGCCGTCGAGGCCAGGGGAACACTGAAGCTTTCTTT. This encodes CASSRRGQGNTEAFF.

This clone was observed a few times. This chain connects TRBV7-6 to TRBJ2-7; 9 bases are a match to TRBD2. The CDR3 loop spans 16 amino acids. J was trimmed by 0 bases and V by 1 base; bases with no gene match: 4. Germline CDR1 and CDR2: SGHVS and FNYEAQ. CDR3 in DNA: TGTGCCAGCAGCTTAGGAGGCGGGGGGGCCTCCTACGAGCAGTACTTC. Translating it yields CASSLGGGGASYEQYF.

The chain links TRBV27 to TRBJ1-2; 9 bases line up with TRBD1. V shed 3 bases and J 3 bases; nucleotides not matched to a gene: 2. The CDR3 has 14 amino acids. The germline CDR1 and CDR2 sequences are MNHEY and SMNVEV (reference sequence). CDR3 nucleotide sequence: TGTGCCAGCAGTTTGGGACAGGGAGACTATGGCTACACCTTC. Protein: CASSLGQGDYGYTF.

This chain uses TRBV20-1 with TRBJ2-3; no reliable D call. The CDR3 has 10 amino acids. In germline, CDR1 is DFQATT, CDR2 SNEGSKA (reference sequence). V lost 4 bases and J lost 6, with 5 bases in between. The CDR3 sequence: CSAIFDTQYF. The CDR3 DNA reads TGCAGTGCTATCTTCGATACGCAGTATTTT.

The rearrangement uses TRBV4-3 and TRBJ2-7; D not certain. This CDR3 comprises 15 residues. The germline V gene encodes CDR1 LGHNA and CDR2 YSLEER. Trimming left V 0 bases short and J 7 bases short, with 16 bases between. The CDR3 spells CASSQESGPFEEQYF. CDR3 DNA: TGCGCCAGCAGCCAAGAGTCCGGCCCCTTCGAGGAGCAGTACTTC.

This clone was found many times. J is TRBJ2-5 and V is TRBV19; D is undetermined. The CDR3 is 12 amino acids. Germline V gene data show CDR1 as LNHDA and CDR2 as SQIVND (reference sequence). V was pared by 2 bases and J by 0 bases, with 1 base between. The CDR3 DNA is TGTGCCAGTAGTATAAACCAAGAGACCCAGTACTTC. The encoded protein is CASSINQETQYF. The full variable domain, completed using reference TRBV19 and TRBJ2-5, is DGGITQSPKYLFRKEGQNVTLSCEQNLNHDAMYWYRQDPGQGLRLIYYSQIVNDFQKGDIAEGYSVSREKKESFPLTVTSAQKNPTAFYLCASSINQETQYFGPGTRLLVL.

The sample holds a few counts of this clone. The chain joins TRBV5-1 to TRBJ2-1, with 8 bases that match TRBD2. The CDR3 consists of 14 residues. Trimming cost V 4 bases and J 6 bases; bases outside gene matches: 6. CDR1 is SGHRS, CDR2 YFSETQ, per germline. CDR3 sequence: CASSPRGGGNEQFF. CDR3 coding DNA: TGCGCCAGCAGCCCACGGGGGGGCGGCAATGAGCAGTTCTTC.

The chain uses TRBV2 and TRBJ1-2, with D tentatively TRBD1 (5 bases). The CDR3 has 12 residues. The germline gives CDR1 SNHLY, CDR2 FYNNEI. V lost 1 base and J 11 bases, leaving 11 bases between the germline ends. This CDR3 reads CASSEEEWGYTF. CDR3 bases: TGTGCCAGCAGTGAAGAAGAATGGGGGTACACCTTC.

This clone was observed a handful of times. The chain links TRBV2 to TRBJ2-4, with D possibly being TRBD1 (6 bases). Germline values: CDR1 SNHLY, CDR2 FYNNEI. Trimming took 6 bases from V and 0 from J, leaving 15 bases between them. The CDR3 extends over 16 amino acids. CDR3 sequence: CASSVDRLLAKNIQYF. The CDR3 DNA reads as TGTGCCAGCAGCGTTGACAGGTTACTAGCCAAAAACATTCAGTACTTC.

The rearrangement uses TRBV29-1 and TRBJ2-5, with D possibly matching TRBD1 (5 bases). V lost 2 bases, J lost 3 bases, and 10 bases lay in between. From germline, CDR1 is SQVTM and CDR2 ANQGSEA. This CDR3 comprises 13 residues. The CDR3, as DNA: TGCAGCGTTGAAATACAGGTCAAAGAGACCCAGTACTTC. This encodes CSVEIQVKETQYF.

This clone has more than one count but fewer than ten. The gene calls are TRBV19 and TRBJ1-5; TRBD1 might be the D (6 bases). V lost 5 bases and J lost 1, with 9 bases in between. In germline, CDR1 is LNHDA, CDR2 SQIVND (reference sequence). The CDR3 loop spans 14 amino acids. The CDR3 loop is CASSVTGSNQPQHF. DNA of the CDR3: TGTGCCAGTAGTGTTACAGGGAGCAATCAGCCCCAGCATTTT. Full variable domain (outside the CDR3, taken from reference TRBV19 and TRBJ1-5): DGGITQSPKYLFRKEGQNVTLSCEQNLNHDAMYWYRQDPGQGLRLIYYSQIVNDFQKGDIAEGYSVSREKKESFPLTVTSAQKNPTAFYLCASSVTGSNQPQHFGDGTRLSIL.

V is TRBV2 and J is TRBJ2-1, with 11 bases identical to TRBD1. This CDR3 spans 15 amino acids. J gave up 6 bases and V 7 bases, and 8 bases lay outside the gene matches. Germline-derived CDR1 and CDR2 are SNHLY and FYNNEI. This CDR3 is CASNKDRGRGNEQFF. CDR3 coding DNA: TGTGCCAGCAACAAGGACAGGGGGCGAGGCAATGAGCAGTTCTTC. The full variable domain, rest sourced from reference TRBV2 and TRBJ2-1, is EPEVTQTPSHQVTQMGQEVILRCVPISNHLYFYWYRQILGQKVEFLVSFYNNEISEKSEIFDDQFSVERPDGSNFTLKIRSTKLEDSAMYFCASNKDRGRGNEQFFGPGTRLTVL.

This rearrangement joins TRBV2 to TRBJ2-7, with TRBD1 matching 10 bases. The CDR3 consists of 13 residues. CDR1 is SNHLY, CDR2 FYNNEI, per germline. V was clipped by 8 bases and J by 4 bases; unmatched bases: 5. This CDR3 is CASGGQGGYEQYF. In DNA, the CDR3 is TGTGCCAGCGGCGGACAGGGGGGATACGAGCAGTACTTC.

The CDR3 sequence is CASSLSDNYGYTF. In DNA form, the CDR3 reads TGCGCCAGCAGCTTGTCGGATAACTATGGCTACACCTTC. V is TRBV5-1 and J is TRBJ1-2; no definite D call. V shed 1 base and J shed 1 base, with 5 bases lying between them. The CDR3 runs 13 residues. Germline loops: CDR1 SGHRS, CDR2 YFSETQ.

The chain joins TRBV5-1 to TRBJ2-5; D perhaps matches TRBD2 (7 bases). This CDR3 is built from 14 residues. Trimming shortened V by 5 bases and J by 2 bases, and 13 bases separated the two germline ends. Germline V lookup: CDR1 SGHRS, CDR2 YFSETQ. Here the CDR3 reads CASSVRGAQETQYF. CDR3 nucleotide sequence: TGCGCCAGCAGTGTACGGGGGGCGCAAGAGACCCAGTACTTC.

This clone has just a few counts. This rearrangement joins TRBV30 to TRBJ2-4, with unresolved D. V gave up 2 bases and J gave up 5 bases, with 10 bases separating them. Germline V gene sequence: CDR1 GTSNPN, CDR2 SVGIG (reference sequence). CDR3 size: 13 residues. Written as DNA, the CDR3 is TGTGCCTGGAGTCTCGGCAGTGAAAACATTCAGTACTTC. Protein: CAWSLGSENIQYF.

This rearrangement joins TRBV29-1 to TRBJ1-2, with a weak D call TRBD1 (5 bases). Germline V gives CDR1 SQVTM, CDR2 ANQGSEA. V lost 4 bases and J 3 bases, leaving 12 bases between the germline ends. This CDR3 region has 13 residues. The CDR3 loop is CSVARGMDYGYTF. CDR3 nucleotides: TGCAGCGTTGCTCGGGGGATGGACTATGGCTACACCTTC. The complete variable domain, with remaining parts taken from reference TRBV29-1 and TRBJ1-2, reads SAVISQKPSRDICQRGTSLTIQCQVDSQVTMMFWYRQQPGQSLTLIATANQGSEATYESGFVIDKFPISRPNLTFSTLTVSNMSPEDSSIYLCSVARGMDYGYTFGSGTRLTVV.

This clone showed up just once. The rearrangement joins TRBV4-3 to TRBJ1-5, with D maybe TRBD1 (5 bases). Germline V gives CDR1 LGHNA, CDR2 YSLEER. The V end was cut by 0 bases, the J end by 10 bases, with 10 bases between. This CDR3 contains 13 residues. CDR3 DNA: TGCGCCAGCAGCCAAGATGCCGACAGCCCCCAGCATTTT. Translating it yields CASSQDADSPQHF.

The chain couples TRBV5-4 to TRBJ2-5, with TRBD2 matching 9 bases. V was pared by 0 bases and J by 5 bases, with 2 bases of the junction left unmatched. CDR1 is SGHNT and CDR2 is YYREEE in the germline V gene (reference sequence). The CDR3 totals 14 residues. The CDR3 protein is CASSLGLAAETQYF. In DNA, the CDR3 is TGTGCCAGCAGCTTGGGACTAGCGGCGGAGACCCAGTACTTC.

DNA for the CDR3: TGTGCCAGCAGCTTAGTTGGGGTAAGCAATCAGCCCCAGCATTTT. Translated, it gives CASSLVGVSNQPQHF. This chain uses TRBV7-2 with TRBJ1-5; D gene uncertain. CDR1 is SGHTA and CDR2 is FQGNSA in the germline V gene. The CDR3 covers 15 residues. The V end lost 1 base, the J end lost 1 base, and 8 bases lay between the germline ends.

The chain has TRBV5-1 and TRBJ1-2, with D possibly being TRBD1 (6 bases). V lost 0 bases and J lost 4, with 13 bases in between. This CDR3 region has 15 residues. Per germline, CDR1 SGHRS and CDR2 YFSETQ. As DNA, the CDR3 is TGCGCCAGCAGCTTGGCCCAACCGGGGGCCTATGGCTACACCTTC. This encodes CASSLAQPGAYGYTF.

This clone was observed a handful of times. The rearrangement links TRBV7-9 to TRBJ1-5; the D is unclear. The CDR3 is made up of 13 amino acids. Germline loops: CDR1 SEHNR, CDR2 FQNEAQ (reference sequence). Trimming stripped 1 base from V and 7 bases from J, with 8 bases between. CDR3 sequence: CASSLGSIQPQHF. Written as DNA, the CDR3 is TGTGCCAGCAGCTTAGGCTCGATACAGCCCCAGCATTTT. Drawing the rest from reference TRBV7-9 and TRBJ1-5, the complete variable domain is DTGVSQNPRHKITKRGQNVTFRCDPISEHNRLYWYRQTLGQGPEFLTYFQNEAQLEKSRLLSDRFSAERPKGSFSTLEIQRTEQGDSAMYLCASSLGSIQPQHFGDGTRLSIL.

The chain employs TRBV5-1 and TRBJ2-2, with a weak D call TRBD1 (6 bases). The CDR3 length is 15 residues. Germline V gene lookup returns CDR1 SGHRS and CDR2 YFSETQ. V was trimmed by 0 bases and J by 6 bases, leaving 12 bases between them. In DNA form, the CDR3 reads TGCGCCAGCAGCTTGGGGACAGCCCTGGCCGGGGAGCTGTTTTTT. It encodes CASSLGTALAGELFF.

V usage is TRBV2 and J usage is TRBJ1-5, with 8 bases identical to TRBD1. J gave up 6 bases and V 8 bases, and 12 bases lay outside the gene matches. From germline, CDR1 is SNHLY and CDR2 FYNNEI. This CDR3 is built from 15 residues. CDR3 loop: CASAGPRGLSQPQHF. The CDR3 DNA is TGTGCCAGCGCCGGCCCCAGGGGGCTGAGTCAGCCCCAGCATTTT.

The V and J genes are TRBV2 and TRBJ2-3, with a possible D match to TRBD1 (5 bases). The CDR3 spans 14 residues. Trimming left V 4 bases short and J 0 bases short, with 8 bases between. Germline CDR1 SNHLY, CDR2 FYNNEI. The CDR3 DNA reads TGTGCCAGCAGTGCAGGACAAAGCACAGATACGCAGTATTTT. This encodes CASSAGQSTDTQYF.

J is TRBJ1-2 and V is TRBV7-9; D is undetermined. The length of the CDR3 is 13 residues. Germline values: CDR1 SEHNR, CDR2 FQNEAQ (reference sequence). V gave up 5 bases and J gave up 7 bases, with 14 bases separating them. CDR3 loop: CASSPPHVGGYTF. CDR3 coding DNA: TGTGCCAGCAGCCCACCCCACGTGGGTGGCTACACCTTC.

The chain employs TRBV7-9 and TRBJ1-2, with a weak D call TRBD1 (5 bases). From germline, CDR1 is SEHNR and CDR2 FQNEAQ (reference sequence). V gave up 4 bases and J gave up 6 bases, with 18 bases separating them. The CDR3 is 15 residues long. The CDR3 coding sequence is TGTGCCAGCAGCTCGCAGGACACCCCAGGGCATGGCTACACCTTC. It codes for CASSSQDTPGHGYTF.